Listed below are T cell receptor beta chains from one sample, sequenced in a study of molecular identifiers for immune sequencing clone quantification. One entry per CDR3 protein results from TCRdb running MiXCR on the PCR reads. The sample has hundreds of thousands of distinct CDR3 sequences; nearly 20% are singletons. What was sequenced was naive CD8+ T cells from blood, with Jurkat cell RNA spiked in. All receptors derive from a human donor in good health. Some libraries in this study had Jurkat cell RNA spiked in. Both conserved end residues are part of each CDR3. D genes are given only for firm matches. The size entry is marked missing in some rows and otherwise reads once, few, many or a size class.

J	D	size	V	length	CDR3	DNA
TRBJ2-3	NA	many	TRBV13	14	CASSPRLGLDTQYF	TGTGCCAGCAGCCCTCGACTTGGGTTGGATACGCAGTATTTT
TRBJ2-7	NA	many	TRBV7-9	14	CASSSGLHSYEQYF	TGTGCCAGCAGCTCGGGACTTCACTCCTACGAGCAGTACTTC
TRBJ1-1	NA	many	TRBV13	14	CASSARTAGFQAFF	TGTGCCAGCAGCGCCAGGACAGCAGGATTCCAAGCTTTCTTT
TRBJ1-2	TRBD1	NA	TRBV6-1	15	CASSVGQGAGYGYTF	TGTGCCAGCAGTGTCGGACAGGGGGCAGGGTATGGCTACACCTTC
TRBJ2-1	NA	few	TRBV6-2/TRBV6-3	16	CASSYGWISSYNEQFF	TGTGCCAGCAGTTACGGGTGGATTAGCTCCTACAATGAGCAGTTCTTC
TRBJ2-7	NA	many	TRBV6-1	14	CASSELTEYGEQYF	TGTGCCAGCAGTGAACTTACGGAATACGGCGAGCAGTACTTC
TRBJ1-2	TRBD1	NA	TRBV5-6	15	CASSSRTGWDYGYTF	TGTGCCAGCAGCTCTAGGACAGGATGGGACTATGGCTACACCTTC
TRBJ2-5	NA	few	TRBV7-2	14	CASSLEGTPQTQYF	TGTGCCAGCAGCTTAGAAGGGACCCCTCAAACCCAGTACTTC
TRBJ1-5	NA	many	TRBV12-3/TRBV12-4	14	CASSLFGTNQPQHF	TGTGCCAGCAGTTTATTCGGGACCAATCAGCCCCAGCATTTT
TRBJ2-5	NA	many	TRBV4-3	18	CASSQDTILGSRQETQYF	TGCGCCAGCAGCCAAGATACCATCCTAGGTTCCAGACAAGAGACCCAGTACTTC
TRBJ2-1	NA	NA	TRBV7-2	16	CASSLASGWVYNEQFF	TGTGCCAGCAGCTTAGCGTCTGGTTGGGTCTACAATGAGCAGTTCTTC
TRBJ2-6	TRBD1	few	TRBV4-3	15	CASSPDRAGANVLAF	TGCGCCAGCAGCCCTGACAGGGCTGGGGCCAACGTCCTGGCTTTC
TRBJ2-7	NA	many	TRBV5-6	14	CASSLNLGSYEQYF	TGTGCCAGCAGCTTGAATCTAGGGTCCTACGAGCAGTACTTC
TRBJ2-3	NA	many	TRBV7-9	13	CASSLDNTDTQYF	TGTGCCAGCAGCTTAGACAACACAGATACGCAGTATTTT
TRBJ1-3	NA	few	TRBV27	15	CASSLGPPSGNTIYF	TGTGCCAGCAGTTTAGGCCCACCCTCTGGAAACACCATATATTTT
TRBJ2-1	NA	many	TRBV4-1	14	CASSQARGSDEQFF	TGCGCCAGCAGCCAAGCCAGGGGAAGCGATGAGCAGTTCTTC
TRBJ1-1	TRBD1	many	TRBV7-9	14	CASSRGTGIAEAFF	TGTGCCAGCAGCCGAGGGACAGGGATAGCTGAAGCTTTCTTT
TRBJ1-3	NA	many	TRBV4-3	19	CASSQERNAWVGPGNTIYF	TGCGCCAGCAGCCAAGAACGTAACGCCTGGGTCGGCCCTGGAAACACCATATATTTT
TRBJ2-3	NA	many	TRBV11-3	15	CASSFGPSSTDTQYF	TGTGCCAGCAGCTTCGGCCCTTCGAGCACAGATACGCAGTATTTT
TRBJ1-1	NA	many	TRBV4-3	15	CASSQDGGENTEAFF	TGCGCCAGCAGCCAAGACGGCGGAGAGAACACTGAAGCTTTCTTT
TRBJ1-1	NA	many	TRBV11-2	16	CASSLDLVRPNTEAFF	TGTGCCAGCAGCTTAGATCTCGTGCGGCCGAACACTGAAGCTTTCTTT
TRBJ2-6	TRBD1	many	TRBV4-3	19	CASSQDRTGPNSGANVLTF	TGCGCCAGCAGCCAAGATCGGACAGGACCTAACTCTGGGGCCAACGTCCTGACTTTC
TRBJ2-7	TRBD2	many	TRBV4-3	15	CASSLAQREVYEQYF	TGCGCCAGCAGCCTAGCCCAGCGGGAGGTCTACGAGCAGTACTTC
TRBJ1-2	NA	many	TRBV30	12	CAWSAGGPGYTF	TGTGCCTGGAGCGCCGGGGGCCCGGGCTACACCTTC
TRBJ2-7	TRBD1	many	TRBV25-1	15	CASSERGQGPHEQYF	TGTGCCAGCAGTGAACGGGGACAGGGTCCCCACGAGCAGTACTTC
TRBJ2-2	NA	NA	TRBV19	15	CASSRGQGHTGELFF	TGTGCCAGTAGTAGAGGGCAGGGGCACACCGGGGAGCTGTTTTTT
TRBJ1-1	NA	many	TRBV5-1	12	CASSPLGEEAFF	TGCGCCAGCAGCCCCCTTGGCGAAGAAGCTTTCTTT
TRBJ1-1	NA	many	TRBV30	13	CAWSVRPNTEAFF	TGTGCCTGGAGTGTCAGACCAAACACTGAAGCTTTCTTT
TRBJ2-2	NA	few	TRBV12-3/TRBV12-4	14	CASSLVGHTGELFF	TGTGCCAGCAGTTTGGTGGGACATACCGGGGAGCTGTTTTTT
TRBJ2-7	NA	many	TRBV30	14	CAWSMGLTSYEQYF	TGTGCCTGGAGTATGGGGCTAACTTCCTACGAGCAGTACTTC